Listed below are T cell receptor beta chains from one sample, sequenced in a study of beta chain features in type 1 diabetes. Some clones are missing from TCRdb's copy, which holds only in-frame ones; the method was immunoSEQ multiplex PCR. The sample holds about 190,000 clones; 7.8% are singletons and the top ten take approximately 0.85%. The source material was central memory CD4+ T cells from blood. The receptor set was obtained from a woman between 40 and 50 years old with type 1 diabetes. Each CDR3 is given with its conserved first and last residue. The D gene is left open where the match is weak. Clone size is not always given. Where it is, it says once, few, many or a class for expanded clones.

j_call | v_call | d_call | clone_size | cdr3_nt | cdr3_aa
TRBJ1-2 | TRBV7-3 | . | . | TGTGCCAGCAGCTTAAGGGCTGAGTCTAACTATGGCTACACCTTC | CASSLRAESNYGYTF
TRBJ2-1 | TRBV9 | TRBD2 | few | TGTGCCAGCAGCGTAGGGCCCAGCGGGGGAGATGAGCAGTTCTTC | CASSVGPSGGDEQFF
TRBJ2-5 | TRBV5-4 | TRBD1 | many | TGTGCCAGCAGCTTGGCCCAGGGGGCCCAAGAGACCCAGTACTTC | CASSLAQGAQETQYF
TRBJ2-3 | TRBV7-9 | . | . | TGTGCCAGCAGCTTACCAAGGGGAACAGATACGCAGTATTTT | CASSLPRGTDTQYF
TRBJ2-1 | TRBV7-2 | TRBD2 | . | TGTGCCAGCAGCTCTCCTGGCGGGAGAGTCTACAATGAGCAGTTCTTC | CASSSPGGRVYNEQFF
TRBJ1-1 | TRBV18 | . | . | TGTGCCAGCTCACCAAGTTCTCGGGAGAACACTGAAGCTTTCTTT | CASSPSSRENTEAFF
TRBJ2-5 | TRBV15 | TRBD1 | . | TGTGCCACCAGCAGCCGGACAGGGAAAGAGACCCAGTACTTC | CATSSRTGKETQYF
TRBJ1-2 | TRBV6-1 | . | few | TGTGCCAGCAGTAGCGCTGACGGAACCTATGGCTACACCTTC | CASSSADGTYGYTF
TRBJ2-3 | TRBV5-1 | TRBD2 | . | TGCGCCAGCAGCCAGGGGACTAGCGGGAGTGGAGATACGCAGTATTTT | CASSQGTSGSGDTQYF
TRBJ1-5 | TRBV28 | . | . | TGTGCCAGCAGCATAGGAACAGATAGCAATCAGCCCCAGCATTTT | CASSIGTDSNQPQHF
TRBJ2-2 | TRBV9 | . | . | TGTGCCAGCAGCGTAGCAGGGGACACCGGGGAGCTGTTTTTT | CASSVAGDTGELFF
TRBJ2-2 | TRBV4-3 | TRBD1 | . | TGCGCCAGCAGCCTGTGGGACAGACAGGTCGGGGAGCTGTTTTTT | CASSLWDRQVGELFF
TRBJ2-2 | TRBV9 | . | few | TGTGCCAGCAGCGTAGAGGGAGTTGCCGGGGAGCTGTTTTTT | CASSVEGVAGELFF
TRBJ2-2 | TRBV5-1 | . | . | TGCGCCAGCAGCTTGACCAGGGTTACAGGCCCAATTGACACCGGGGAGCTGTTTTTT | CASSLTRVTGPIDTGELFF
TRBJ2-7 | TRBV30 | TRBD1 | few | TGTGCCTGGAGTCAACGTGGGACAGAGTACTTC | CAWSQRGTEYF
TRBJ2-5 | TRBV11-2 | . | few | TGTGCCAGCAGCCTCCCGTACCAAGAGACCCAGTACTTC | CASSLPYQETQYF
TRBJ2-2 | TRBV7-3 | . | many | TGTGCCACCAGGACCGGGACTCATTCCGGGGAGCTGTTTTTT | CATRTGTHSGELFF
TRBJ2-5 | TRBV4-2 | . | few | TGTGCCAGCAGCCAAGGGGGCGGGGCAGAGACCCAGTACTTC | CASSQGGGAETQYF
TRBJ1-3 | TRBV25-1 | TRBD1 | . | TGTGCCAGCACCGGACAGGGAGTAGCCGGAAACACCATATATTTT | CASTGQGVAGNTIYF
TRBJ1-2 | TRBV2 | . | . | TGTGCCAGCAGTGAAGGGAGGGACTACACCTTC | CASSEGRDYTF
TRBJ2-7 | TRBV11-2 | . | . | TGTGCCAGCAGCTTAGGGGGGGTCCCCGGAGGCGAGCAGTACTTC | CASSLGGVPGGEQYF
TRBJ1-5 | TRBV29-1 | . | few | TGCAGCGTCGGGACACGAGAGGGGCCCCAGCATTTT | CSVGTREGPQHF
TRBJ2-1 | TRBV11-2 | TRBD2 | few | TGTGCCAGCAGCTTAGTTCCGGGACTAGCAGACAATGAGCAGTTCTTC | CASSLVPGLADNEQFF
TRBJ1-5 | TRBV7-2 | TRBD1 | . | TGTGCCAGCAGCTTAACCCCGCAGGGGGATCAGCCCCAGCATTTT | CASSLTPQGDQPQHF
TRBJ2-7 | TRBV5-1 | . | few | TGCGCCAGCAGCTTGGAGGTACAGGCTTTCGAGCAGTACTTC | CASSLEVQAFEQYF
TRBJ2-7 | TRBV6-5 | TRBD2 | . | TGTGCCAGCAGTTACTCTCGGACTAGCGGTTCCTACGAGCAGTACTTC | CASSYSRTSGSYEQYF
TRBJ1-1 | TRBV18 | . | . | TGTGCCAGCTCACCACAACAGCCCATGAACACTGAAGCTTTCTTT | CASSPQQPMNTEAFF
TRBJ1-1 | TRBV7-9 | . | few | TGTGCCAGCAGCCCTCAGGGTGTTTACACTGAAGCTTTCTTT | CASSPQGVYTEAFF
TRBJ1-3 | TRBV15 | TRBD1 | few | TGTGCCACCAGCAGATTAGGGACAGCGTCCTCTGGAAACACCATATATTTT | CATSRLGTASSGNTIYF
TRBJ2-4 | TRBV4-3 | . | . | TGCGCCAGCAGTCGAGCGGCGGGAAACATTCAGTACTTC | CASSRAAGNIQYF
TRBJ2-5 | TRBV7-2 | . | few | TGTGCCAGCAGCTTGACTAGGGAGACCCAGTACTTC | CASSLTRETQYF
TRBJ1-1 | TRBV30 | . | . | TGTGCCTGGGACAAACAGGCCGGGTATGAAGCTTTCTTT | CAWDKQAGYEAFF
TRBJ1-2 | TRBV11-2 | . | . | TGTGCCAGCAGCCTCGAGGGGGTATACGGCTACACCTTC | CASSLEGVYGYTF
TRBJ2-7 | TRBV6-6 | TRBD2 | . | TGTGCCAGCAGCCTACAGCGGGGCGAGCAGTACTTC | CASSLQRGEQYF
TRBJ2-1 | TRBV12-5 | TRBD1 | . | TGTGCTAGTGGTTCGGGACAGGGAGAAGTCAATGAGCAGTTCTTC | CASGSGQGEVNEQFF
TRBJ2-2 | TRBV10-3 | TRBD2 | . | TGTGCCATCAAGGGCAGGGAGGGCACCGGGGAGCTGTTTTTT | CAIKGREGTGELFF
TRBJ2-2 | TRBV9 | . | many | TGTGCCAGCAGCGTAGCTGAGAGGTCAACCGGGGAGCTGTTTTTT | CASSVAERSTGELFF
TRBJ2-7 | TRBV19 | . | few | TGTGCCAGTAGTGTCGTTTTACCCGGGACTGGGACCTACGAGCAGTACTTC | CASSVVLPGTGTYEQYF
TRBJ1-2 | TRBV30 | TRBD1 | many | TGTGCCTGGATCCGATCGACAGGGGGATCTGGCTACACCTTC | CAWIRSTGGSGYTF
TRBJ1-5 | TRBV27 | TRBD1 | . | TGTGCCAGCCGCCGACAGGGGACTTATAGCAATCAGCCCCAGCATTTT | CASRRQGTYSNQPQHF
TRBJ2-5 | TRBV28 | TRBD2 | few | TGTGCCAGCCGGGGGGAAGAGACCCAGTACTTC | CASRGEETQYF
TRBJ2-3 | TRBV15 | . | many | TGTGCCACCAGCCTACGCCACGAGGATACGCAGTATTTT | CATSLRHEDTQYF
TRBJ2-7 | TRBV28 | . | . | TGTGCCAGCAGTTTCGGCGGATCCTACGAGCAGTACTTC | CASSFGGSYEQYF
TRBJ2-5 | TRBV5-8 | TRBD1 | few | TGTGCCAGCAGCTTGATGACAGGGGATCAAGAGACCCAGTACTTC | CASSLMTGDQETQYF
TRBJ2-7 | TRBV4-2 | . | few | TGTGCCAGCAGCCAAGCCACCGGGACACCGCCCTACGAGCAGTACTTC | CASSQATGTPPYEQYF
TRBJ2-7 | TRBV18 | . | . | TGTGCCAGCTCACCGCCTAGCAGGACCGAGCAGTACTTC | CASSPPSRTEQYF
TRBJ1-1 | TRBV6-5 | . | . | TGTGCCAGCAGTACGAGGGAGGGTGGCACTGAAGCTTTCTTT | CASSTREGGTEAFF
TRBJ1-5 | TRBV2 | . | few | TGTGCCAGCAGTGAAGACAGGGCCCCGTATAGCAATCAGCCCCAGCATTTT | CASSEDRAPYSNQPQHF
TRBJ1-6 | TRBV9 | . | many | TGTGCCAGCAGCGTAGACTACCACCAGAATTCACCCCTCCACTTT | CASSVDYHQNSPLHF
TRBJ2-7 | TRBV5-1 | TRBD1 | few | TGCGCCAGCGGCCCCCGGGACAGGGGGCGTGAGCAGTACTTC | CASGPRDRGREQYF
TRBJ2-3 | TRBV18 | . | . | TGTGCCAGCTCACCCTCGACTAGCACAGATACGCAGTATTTT | CASSPSTSTDTQYF
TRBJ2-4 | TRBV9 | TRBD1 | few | TGTGCCAGCAGCCCCTCCGGGACAGGTAGCGACATTCAGTACTTC | CASSPSGTGSDIQYF